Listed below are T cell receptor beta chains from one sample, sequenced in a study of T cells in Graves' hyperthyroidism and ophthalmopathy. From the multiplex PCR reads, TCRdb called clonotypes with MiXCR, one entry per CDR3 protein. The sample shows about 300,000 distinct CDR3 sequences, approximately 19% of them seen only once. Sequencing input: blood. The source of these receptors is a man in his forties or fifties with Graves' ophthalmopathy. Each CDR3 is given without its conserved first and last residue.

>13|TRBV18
ASSPPGTGVETQY
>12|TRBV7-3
ASSLRGGAYEQY
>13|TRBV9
ASSKGQGPAYEQY
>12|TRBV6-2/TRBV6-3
ASSYRPRGTEAF
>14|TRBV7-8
ASSPGTSGIGETQY
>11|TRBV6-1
ASGAGFDTEAF
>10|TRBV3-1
ASSQGGSPLH
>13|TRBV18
ASSRDRGRENIQY
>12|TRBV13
ASSPRAGATEAF
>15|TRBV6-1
ASSWEGQGGRRQPQH
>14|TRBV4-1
ASSQAAGQGRNEQF
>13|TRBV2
ASTPSGGLGEKLF
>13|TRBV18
ASSSSGGPNNEQF
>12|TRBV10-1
ASRDRPNTGELF
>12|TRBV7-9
ASSPRQGRGEQY
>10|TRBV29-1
SVSLTDTEAF
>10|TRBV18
ASSFDRDLVF
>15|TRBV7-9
ASSGDELLTGANVLT
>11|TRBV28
ASGDRAPGGYT
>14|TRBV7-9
ASSLARLADQETQY
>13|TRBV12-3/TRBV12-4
ASTQGGLTSYEQY
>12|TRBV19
ASGGTSGGETQY
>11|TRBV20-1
SARDRQLPEAF
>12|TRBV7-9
ASSLRTEEETQY
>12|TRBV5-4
ASSFRRASDTQY
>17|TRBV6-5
ASSYSTVLGQGGQETQY
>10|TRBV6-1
ASIRGNTEAF
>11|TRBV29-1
SVQENSNQPQH
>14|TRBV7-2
ASSPRQELMNTEAF
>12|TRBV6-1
ASGRGLSNTEAF
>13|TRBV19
ASSVAGGDLETQY
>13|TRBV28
ASSAPVGEKETQY
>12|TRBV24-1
ATSDPQGSADYT